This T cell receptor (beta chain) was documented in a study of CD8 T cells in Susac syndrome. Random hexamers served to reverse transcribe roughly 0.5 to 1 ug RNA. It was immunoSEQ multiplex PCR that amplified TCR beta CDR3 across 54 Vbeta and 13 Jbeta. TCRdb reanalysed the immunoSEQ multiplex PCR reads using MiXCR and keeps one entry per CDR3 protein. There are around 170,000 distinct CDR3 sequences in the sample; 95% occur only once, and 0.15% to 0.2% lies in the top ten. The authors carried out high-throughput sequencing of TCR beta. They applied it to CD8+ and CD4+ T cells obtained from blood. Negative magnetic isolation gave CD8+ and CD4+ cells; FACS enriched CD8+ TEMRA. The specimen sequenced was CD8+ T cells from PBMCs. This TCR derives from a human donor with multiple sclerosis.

CDR3 region: CSARGALAKNIQYF. The CDR3 DNA reads as TGCAGTGCTAGGGGGGCTCTAGCCAAAAACATTCAGTACTTC. This chain links TRBV20-1 with TRBJ2-4; weak D call: TRBD1 (6 bases). V was shortened by 3 bases and J by 0 bases, with 9 bases between the two germline ends. Germline V lookup: CDR1 DFQATT, CDR2 SNEGSKA (reference sequence). The CDR3 has 14 residues.